Listed below are T cell receptor beta chains from one sample, sequenced in a study of blood T cell repertoires in COVID-19. The protocol was immunoSEQ multiplex PCR, while the TCRdb copy is restricted to in-frame clones and leaves out a portion. The sample has some 160,000 clones, approximately 80% seen once. What was sequenced was PBMCs or T cells enriched from blood (not recorded which). The source is a woman aged 60-75 years who had recovered from COVID-19. Each CDR3 is given with its conserved first and last residue. The order of the fields is J gene, V gene, D gene, clone size, CDR3 DNA, CDR3 protein. The D gene is left open where the match is weak. Not all rows give a size; the values are once, few, many and, for expanded clones, a class.

TRBJ2-1,TRBV24-1,TRBD2,.,TGTGCCACCAGTGATTTAGAGACTAGCGGTAACAATGAGCAGTTCTTC,CATSDLETSGNNEQFF
TRBJ1-1,TRBV25-1,.,.,TGTGCCAGCAGTGAGCCGACAGCCCAGAACACTGAAGCTTTCTTT,CASSEPTAQNTEAFF
TRBJ2-3,TRBV7-3,.,.,TGTGCCAGCAGCTTACGCGCGCGCGATACGCAGTATTTT,CASSLRARDTQYF
TRBJ2-7,TRBV3-1/TRBV3-2,.,.,TGTGCCAGCAGCACCACAGGGTACGAGCAGTACTTC,CASSTTGYEQYF
TRBJ1-1,TRBV20-1,.,.,TGCAGTGCTAACAGTAACACTGAAGCTTTCTTT,CSANSNTEAFF
TRBJ1-1,TRBV10-3,.,.,TGTGCCATCAGTTCGGGGGGTCAGACTGAAGCTTTCTTT,CAISSGGQTEAFF
TRBJ1-1,TRBV7-3,TRBD1,.,TGTGCCAGCAGCTTATCTCAGGGGGCGATCACTGAAGCTTTCTTT,CASSLSQGAITEAFF
TRBJ2-3,TRBV24-1,.,.,TGTGCCACCAGTGATTCCACAAAGACAGATACGCAGTATTTT,CATSDSTKTDTQYF
TRBJ1-2,TRBV2,TRBD1,.,TGTGCCAGCAGTGCCTCGGGACAGGGAAACACTGGCTACACCTTC,CASSASGQGNTGYTF
TRBJ2-3,TRBV6-4,TRBD2,.,TGTGCCAGCAGTGACTCAGCGGGGGACACAGATACGCAGTATTTT,CASSDSAGDTDTQYF
TRBJ2-5,TRBV10-2,TRBD2,.,TGCGCCAGCAGGACTAGCGGGGGGCTTAGCCAAGAGACCCAGTACTTC,CASRTSGGLSQETQYF
TRBJ2-1,TRBV14,.,once,TGTGCCAGCAGGCCGTACGGGGGTTCCTACAATGAGCAGTTCTTC,CASRPYGGSYNEQFF
TRBJ2-7,TRBV30,TRBD2,.,TGTGCCTGGAGAGGACGCGGGGGAACGGGTGAGCAGTACTTC,CAWRGRGGTGEQYF
TRBJ2-7,TRBV3-1/TRBV3-2,.,.,TGTGCCAGCAGCCAAGGGGCGGGGGCCGACGAGCAGTACTTC,CASSQGAGADEQYF
TRBJ1-2,TRBV27,TRBD1,.,TGTGCCAGCAGTCCGGGACAGCGCTCGTCCTATGGCTACACCTTC,CASSPGQRSSYGYTF
TRBJ1-1,TRBV30,.,.,TGTGCCTGGAGGGCCTACAGGAGGGGCACTGAAGCTTTCTTT,CAWRAYRRGTEAFF
TRBJ2-3,TRBV9,.,.,TGTGCCAGCAGCGTAGCGGCCCCTGTGGGCCTCCGCACAGATACGCAGTATTTT,CASSVAAPVGLRTDTQYF
TRBJ2-2,TRBV29-1,TRBD1,.,TGCAGCGTGCCGACAGGGGGTGACGGGGAGCTGTTTTTT,CSVPTGGDGELFF
TRBJ1-5,TRBV24-1,TRBD1,.,TGTGCCACCAGTGACCCCGGGGCAGGGGGCCGCAATCAGCCCCAGCATTTT,CATSDPGAGGRNQPQHF
TRBJ1-1,TRBV29-1,TRBD1,.,TGCAGCGTTGAGCTGGGACAGGGGACTGAAGCTTTCTTT,CSVELGQGTEAFF
TRBJ2-7,TRBV3-1/TRBV3-2,TRBD2,.,TGTGCCAGCAGCCAGGGGGGGGCCTACGAGCAGTACTTC,CASSQGGAYEQYF
TRBJ2-1,TRBV2,TRBD2,.,TGTGCCAGCAGGCCAGGGACTAGCGGGGGTAATGAGCAGTTCTTC,CASRPGTSGGNEQFF
TRBJ1-6,TRBV10-3,TRBD1,.,TGTGCCATCAGTGAGCGTGGAGGGGGCGGTTCACCCCTCCACTTT,CAISERGGGGSPLHF
TRBJ2-3,TRBV2,TRBD2,many,TGTGCCAGCAATCGAGCGGGGGCCCACTCAGATACGCAGTATTTT,CASNRAGAHSDTQYF
TRBJ2-7,TRBV6-1,.,.,TGTGCCAGCAGTGAAACACAGGGTTCCTACGAGCAGTACTTC,CASSETQGSYEQYF
TRBJ1-1,TRBV7-2,TRBD1,.,TGTGCCAGCAGCTTACAGTATTCAGGGGGCTGGCAAGCTTTCTTT,CASSLQYSGGWQAFF
TRBJ2-5,TRBV5-4,.,.,TGTGCCAGCAGCTCGGGGGACCGCCAAGAGACCCAGTACTTC,CASSSGDRQETQYF
TRBJ1-1,TRBV6-5,TRBD1,many,TGTGCCAGCCGTAAACAGGGGGCGACTGAAGCTTTCTTT,CASRKQGATEAFF
TRBJ1-1,TRBV2,TRBD1,.,TGTGCCTCCGGGCAGGGGGTAAGTGAAGCTTTCTTT,CASGQGVSEAFF
TRBJ1-1,TRBV29-1,.,.,TGCAGCGTTGTAGCGGAGAACACTGAAGCTTTCTTT,CSVVAENTEAFF
TRBJ2-1,TRBV19,TRBD2,.,TGTGCCAGTAGTGCAGGACTAGCGGGCGTCAATGAGCAGTTCTTC,CASSAGLAGVNEQFF